Following are 10 T cell receptor beta chains from one sample sequenced in a study of blood T cell repertoires in COVID-19. The assay was immunoSEQ multiplex PCR, and TCRdb's table has in-frame clones only and misses some. The data show approximately 60,000 clones, around 84% seen once. Specimen: peripheral blood. The source is a man aged 50 or older with active COVID-19.

This chain uses TRBV7-3 with TRBJ1-6; D is ambiguous. Germline V gene lookup returns CDR1 SGHTA and CDR2 FQGTGA. CDR3 length: 15 residues. Trimming pared 0 bases from V and 4 bases from J, leaving 7 bases between. The CDR3 coding sequence is TGTGCCAGCAGCTTAACGAGTACTTATAATTCACCCCTCCACTTT. This translates into CASSLTSTYNSPLHF. The whole variable domain, remainder taken from reference TRBV7-3 and TRBJ1-6, is GAGVSQTPSNKVTEKGKYVELRCDPISGHTALYWYRQSLGQGPEFLIYFQGTGAADDSGLPNDRFFAVRPEGSVSTLKIQRTERGDSAVYLCASSLTSTYNSPLHFGNGTRLTVT.

This chain links TRBV13 with TRBJ2-2; D remains unclear. The V end lost 0 bases, the J end lost 6 bases, and 5 bases lay between the germline ends. Per the germline V gene, CDR1 is PRHDT and CDR2 is FYEKMQ (reference sequence). The length of the CDR3 is 13 residues. The CDR3 protein is CASSLGLPGELFF. The DNA of the CDR3 is TGTGCCAGCAGCTTAGGACTTCCCGGGGAGCTGTTTTTT.

As regards this clone: Other nucleotide sequences in the sample specify the same CDR3. This chain joins TRBV5-1 and TRBJ2-5, with 8 positions matching TRBD1. The junction had 3 bases not matched to a gene; V was cut back by 3 bases and J by 2 bases. The CDR3 spans 14 residues. Germline CDR1 is SGHRS and CDR2 is YFSETQ. CDR3 sequence: CASSYGQGQETQYF. CDR3 nucleotides: TGCGCCAGCAGCTACGGACAGGGACAAGAGACCCAGTACTTC. The whole variable domain, filled in from reference TRBV5-1 and TRBJ2-5, reads KAGVTQTPRYLIKTRGQQVTLSCSPISGHRSVSWYQQTPGQGLQFLFEYFSETQRNKGNFPGRFSGRQFSNSRSEMNVSTLELGDSALYLCASSYGQGQETQYFGPGTRLLVL.

J is TRBJ1-5 and V is TRBV2; no firm D call. This CDR3 has 16 amino acids. Trimming shortened V by 0 bases and J by 3 bases, and 12 bases separated the two germline ends. The germline V gene has CDR1 SNHLY and CDR2 FYNNEI. The CDR3 here is CASSEALRSLNQPQHF. The CDR3 bases are TGTGCCAGCAGTGAAGCGCTTCGGAGTCTCAATCAGCCCCAGCATTTT.

This chain connects TRBV28 to TRBJ1-1; TRBD1 aligns across 10 bases. V lost 7 bases to trimming and J lost 6 bases; unmatched junction nucleotides: 11. Germline-derived CDR1 and CDR2 are MDHEN and SYDVKM. This CDR3 region has 15 residues. Here the CDR3 DNA reads TGTGCCAGCACCCCCTGGGACAGGGGATACGCTGAAGCTTTCTTT. Protein: CASTPWDRGYAEAFF.

The J gene is TRBJ2-1, the V gene TRBV5-1; TRBD2 agrees at 10 bases. The CDR3 length is 14 residues. Germline trimming cut 7 bases from V and 6 bases from J; bases unmatched to any gene: 7. Germline CDR1 reads SGHRS; CDR2 reads YFSETQ. CDR3 nucleotide sequence: TGCGCCAGCGGCCCGGGACTAGCGCCCAATGAGCAGTTCTTC. It is translated as CASGPGLAPNEQFF.

V and J are TRBV3-1 (or the pseudogene TRBV3-2) and TRBJ2-7; D perhaps matches TRBD2 (6 bases). The V end was cut by 3 bases, the J end by 4 bases, with 13 bases between. CDR3 length equals 14 residues. Germline-derived CDR1 and CDR2 are LGHDT and YNNKEL (reference sequence). This CDR3 reads CASSQGRGSYEQYF. The CDR3 DNA is TGTGCCAGCAGCCAGGGTCGGGGGTCGTACGAGCAGTACTTC.

The chain recombines TRBV5-4 with TRBJ2-7, with 11 bases fitting TRBD2. The V gene's germline CDR1 is SGHNT and CDR2 YYREEE (reference sequence). The ends lost 4 bases at V and 2 bases at J; junction bases unmatched: 5. The CDR3 has 15 amino acids. The CDR3, as DNA: TGTGCCAGCAGCCTAGGACTAGCGGGCCCCTACGAGCAGTACTTC. Translated, it gives CASSLGLAGPYEQYF.

The rearrangement uses TRBV6-2 or TRBV6-3 and TRBJ2-3; TRBD2 matches at 13 bases. The length of the CDR3 is 18 residues. In germline, CDR1 is MNHEY, CDR2 SVGEGT. Unmatched junction bases numbered 9, after V lost 0 bases and J lost 6 bases. The CDR3 region has the DNA TGTGCCAGCAGTTACTCGATGGTGACTAGCGGGGGGCCGGATACGCAGTATTTT. This sequence encodes CASSYSMVTSGGPDTQYF.

J is TRBJ1-6 and V is TRBV5-1; D gene unclear. This CDR3 comprises 13 residues. V gave up 4 bases and J gave up 8 bases, with 10 bases separating them. Germline V gene sequence: CDR1 SGHRS, CDR2 YFSETQ. CDR3 DNA: TGCGCCAGCAGCCCCGACCGGGATTCACCCCTCCACTTT. Translated, it gives CASSPDRDSPLHF.